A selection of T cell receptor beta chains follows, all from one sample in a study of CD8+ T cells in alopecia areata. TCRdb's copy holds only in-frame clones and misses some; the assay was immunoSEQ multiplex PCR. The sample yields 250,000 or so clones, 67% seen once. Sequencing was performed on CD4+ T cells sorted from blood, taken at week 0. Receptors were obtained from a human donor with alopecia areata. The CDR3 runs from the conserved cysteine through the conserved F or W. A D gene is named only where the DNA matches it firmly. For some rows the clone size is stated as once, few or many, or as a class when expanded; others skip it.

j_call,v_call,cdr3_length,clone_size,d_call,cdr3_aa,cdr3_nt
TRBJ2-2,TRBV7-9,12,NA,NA,CASSPTLGELFF,TGTGCCAGCAGCCCAACTCTTGGGGAGCTGTTTTTT
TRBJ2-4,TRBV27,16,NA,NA,CASSLSGIGAPNIQYF,TGTGCCAGCAGTTTATCTGGAATCGGCGCCCCTAACATTCAGTACTTC
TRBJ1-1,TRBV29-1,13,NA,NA,CSAPSVQNTEAFF,TGCAGCGCTCCGTCAGTTCAGAACACTGAAGCTTTCTTT
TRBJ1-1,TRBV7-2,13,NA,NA,CASSNHLNTEAFF,TGTGCCAGCAGCAATCACTTGAACACTGAAGCTTTCTTT
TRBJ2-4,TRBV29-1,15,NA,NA,CSATDSLLAKNIQYF,TGCAGCGCGACCGACAGCCTCTTAGCCAAAAACATTCAGTACTTC
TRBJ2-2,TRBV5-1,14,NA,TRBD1,CASSWQGAAGELFF,TGCGCCAGCAGCTGGCAGGGGGCGGCCGGGGAGCTGTTTTTT
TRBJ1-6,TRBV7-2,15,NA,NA,CASTQNGQLNSPLHF,TGTGCCAGCACCCAAAACGGACAGCTTAATTCACCCCTCCACTTT
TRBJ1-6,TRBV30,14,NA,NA,CAWSVAGTHSPLHF,TGTGCCTGGAGTGTGGCAGGGACCCACTCACCCCTCCACTTT
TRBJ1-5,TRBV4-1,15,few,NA,CASSQVGGSDQPQHF,TGCGCCAGCAGCCAAGTTGGGGGTTCGGATCAGCCCCAGCATTTT
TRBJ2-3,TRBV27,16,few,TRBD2,CASSLSRRGSTDTQYF,TGTGCCAGCAGTTTATCTCGGCGGGGGAGCACAGATACGCAGTATTTT
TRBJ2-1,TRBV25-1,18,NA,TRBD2,CASSDTLAGGRNHNEQFF,TGTGCCAGCAGTGACACACTAGCGGGGGGGAGAAACCACAATGAGCAGTTCTTC
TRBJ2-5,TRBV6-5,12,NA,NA,CASSYELETQYF,TGTGCCAGCAGTTACGAGCTGGAGACCCAGTACTTC
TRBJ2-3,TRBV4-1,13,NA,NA,CASSRPGGDTQYF,TGCGCCAGCAGCCGCCCCGGCGGGGATACGCAGTATTTT
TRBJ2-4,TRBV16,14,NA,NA,CASSQLDGKNIQYF,TGTGCCAGCAGCCAACTTGACGGCAAAAACATTCAGTACTTC
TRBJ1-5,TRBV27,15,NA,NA,CASSLSWQGNQPQHF,TGTGCCAGCAGTTTATCATGGCAGGGCAATCAGCCCCAGCATTTT
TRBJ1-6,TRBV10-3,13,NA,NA,CAISEYGDSPLHF,TGTGCCATCAGTGAGTACGGAGATTCACCCCTCCACTTT
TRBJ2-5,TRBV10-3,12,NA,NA,CAISSSRETQYF,TGTGCCATCTCTAGCTCCCGGGAGACCCAGTACTTC
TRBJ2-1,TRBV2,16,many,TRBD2,CASSGVGLGGGNEQFF,TGTGCCAGCAGTGGCGTAGGACTAGGCGGTGGGAATGAGCAGTTCTTC
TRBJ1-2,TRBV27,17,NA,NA,CASSYRLSSLGYGFYTF,TGTGCCAGCAGTTATCGTCTCTCGTCCCTCGGATATGGATTCTACACCTTC
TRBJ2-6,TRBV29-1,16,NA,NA,CSVAGTSSSGANVLTF,TGCAGCGTTGCCGGGACTTCTTCTTCTGGGGCCAACGTCCTGACTTTC
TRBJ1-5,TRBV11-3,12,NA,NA,CASSLEGQPQHF,TGTGCCAGCAGCTTAGAGGGTCAGCCCCAGCATTTT
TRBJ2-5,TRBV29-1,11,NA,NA,CSVGGLETQYF,TGCAGCGTTGGGGGGCTCGAGACCCAGTACTTC
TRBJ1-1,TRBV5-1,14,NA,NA,CASSSTGARTEAFF,TGCGCCAGCAGCTCAACGGGGGCGAGGACTGAAGCTTTCTTT
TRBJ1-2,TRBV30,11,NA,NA,CAYTGFYGYTF,TGTGCCTACACAGGATTCTATGGCTACACCTTC
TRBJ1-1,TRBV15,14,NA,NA,CATSRQRLVTEAFF,TGTGCCACCAGCAGACAAAGGCTTGTCACTGAAGCTTTCTTT
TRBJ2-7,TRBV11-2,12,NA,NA,CASSSGTYEQYF,TGTGCCAGCAGCTCCGGGACGTACGAGCAGTACTTC
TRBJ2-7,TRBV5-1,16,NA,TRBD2,CASSPRGRVLSYEQYF,TGCGCCAGCAGCCCCCGGGGGAGGGTCCTCTCCTACGAGCAGTACTTC
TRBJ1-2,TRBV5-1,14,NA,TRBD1,CASSGQDVNYGYTF,TGCGCCAGCAGTGGACAGGATGTTAACTATGGCTACACCTTC
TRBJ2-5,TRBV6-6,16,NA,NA,CASSYSSSRGQETQYF,TGTGCCAGCAGTTACTCGAGTAGCAGGGGCCAAGAGACCCAGTACTTC
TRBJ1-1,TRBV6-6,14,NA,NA,CASSPRGGGSEAFF,TGTGCCAGCAGCCCAAGGGGGGGAGGATCTGAAGCTTTCTTT
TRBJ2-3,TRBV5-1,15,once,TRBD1,CASSHDRDQQITQYF,TGCGCCAGCAGCCACGACAGGGATCAACAGATCACGCAGTATTTT
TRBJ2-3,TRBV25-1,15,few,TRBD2,CASSLTSGPSDTQYF,TGTGCCAGCAGTCTTACTAGCGGCCCTTCAGATACGCAGTATTTT
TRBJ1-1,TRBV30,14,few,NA,CAWSTLDRNTEAFF,TGTGCCTGGAGTACCCTCGACCGGAACACTGAAGCTTTCTTT
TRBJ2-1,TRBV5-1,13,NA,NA,CASSVDPGDEQFF,TGCGCCAGCAGCGTTGACCCCGGGGATGAGCAGTTCTTC
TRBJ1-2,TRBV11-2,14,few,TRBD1,CASSRDRANYGYTF,TGTGCCAGCAGTCGGGACAGGGCTAACTATGGCTACACCTTC
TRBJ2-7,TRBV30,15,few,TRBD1,CAWSGLGQGNYEQYF,TGTGCCTGGAGCGGCCTGGGACAGGGCAATTACGAGCAGTACTTC
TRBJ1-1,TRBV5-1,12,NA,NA,CASSWPPGEAFF,TGCGCCAGCAGCTGGCCCCCGGGTGAAGCTTTCTTT
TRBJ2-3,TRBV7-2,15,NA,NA,CASSLAGVGTDTQYF,TGTGCCAGCAGCTTAGCAGGGGTGGGCACAGATACGCAGTATTTT
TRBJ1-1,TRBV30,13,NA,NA,CAWSPGNFREAFF,TGTGCCTGGAGTCCCGGGAACTTTCGCGAAGCTTTCTTT
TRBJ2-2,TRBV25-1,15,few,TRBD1,CASSARDRGTGELFF,TGTGCCAGCAGTGCCCGGGACAGGGGTACCGGGGAGCTGTTTTTT
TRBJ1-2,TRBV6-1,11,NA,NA,CASSSFYGYTF,TGTGCCAGCAGTTCCTTCTATGGCTACACCTTC
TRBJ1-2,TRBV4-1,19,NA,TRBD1,CASSQGNRDRGLLRYGYTF,TGCGCCAGCAGCCAAGGAAACCGGGACAGGGGTTTATTGCGCTATGGCTACACCTTC
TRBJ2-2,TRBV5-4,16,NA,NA,CASSSPGAQNTGELFF,TGTGCCAGCAGCTCGCCGGGGGCGCAGAACACCGGGGAGCTGTTTTTT
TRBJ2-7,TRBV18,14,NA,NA,CASSPGHSPYEQYF,TGTGCCAGCTCACCGGGCCATAGTCCCTACGAGCAGTACTTC
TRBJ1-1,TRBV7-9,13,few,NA,CASSLDPGAEAFF,TGTGCCAGCAGCTTAGATCCAGGGGCTGAAGCTTTCTTT
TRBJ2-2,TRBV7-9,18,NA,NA,CASTYLGSRGTNTGELFF,TGTGCCAGCACCTACTTAGGGTCAAGGGGGACGAACACCGGGGAGCTGTTTTTT
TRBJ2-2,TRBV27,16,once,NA,CARSLFTVQNTGELFF,TGTGCCCGCAGTTTATTTACAGTCCAGAACACCGGGGAGCTGTTTTTT
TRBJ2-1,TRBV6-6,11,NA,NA,CASSPTRRQFF,TGTGCCAGCAGCCCAACTAGGAGGCAGTTCTTC
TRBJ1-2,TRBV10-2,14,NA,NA,CASSESRQVNGYTF,TGCGCCAGCAGTGAGTCGAGGCAGGTCAATGGCTACACCTTC
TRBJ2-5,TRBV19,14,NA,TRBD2,CASSKRTSAETQYF,TGTGCCAGTAGTAAAAGGACTAGCGCAGAGACCCAGTACTTC
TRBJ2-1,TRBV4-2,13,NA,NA,CASSQDGINEQFF,TGTGCCAGCAGCCAAGATGGCATCAATGAGCAGTTCTTC
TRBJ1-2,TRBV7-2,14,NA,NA,CASSGRQGWYGYTF,TGTGCCAGCAGCGGACGCCAGGGCTGGTATGGCTACACCTTC